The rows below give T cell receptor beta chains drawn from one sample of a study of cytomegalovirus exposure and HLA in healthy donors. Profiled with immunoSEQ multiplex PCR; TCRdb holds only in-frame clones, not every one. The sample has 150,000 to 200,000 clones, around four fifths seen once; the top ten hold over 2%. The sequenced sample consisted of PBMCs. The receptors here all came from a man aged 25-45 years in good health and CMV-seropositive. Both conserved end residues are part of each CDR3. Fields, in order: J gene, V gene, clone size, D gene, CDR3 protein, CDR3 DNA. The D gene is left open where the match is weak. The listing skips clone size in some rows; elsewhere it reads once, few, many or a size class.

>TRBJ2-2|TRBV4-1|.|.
CASSTDRAATGELFF
TGCGCCAGCAGTACGGACAGAGCCGCCACCGGGGAGCTGTTTTTT
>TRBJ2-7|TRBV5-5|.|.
CASSTHRDYEQYF
TGTGCCAGCAGCACCCACAGGGACTACGAGCAGTACTTC
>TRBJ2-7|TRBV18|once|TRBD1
CASSPGQGRTYEQYF
TGTGCCAGCTCACCCGGACAGGGGAGAACCTACGAGCAGTACTTC
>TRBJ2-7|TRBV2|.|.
CASSVGTKSGQYF
TGTGCCAGCAGTGTCGGGACAAAATCTGGGCAGTACTTC
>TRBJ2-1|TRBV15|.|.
CATSQSPGRGNYNEQFF
TGTGCCACCAGCCAATCACCAGGCAGGGGCAACTACAATGAGCAGTTCTTC
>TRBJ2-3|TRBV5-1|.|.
CASSLVADRPDTQYF
TGCGCCAGCAGCTTGGTGGCGGATCGTCCAGATACGCAGTATTTT
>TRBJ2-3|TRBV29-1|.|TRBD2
CSARNQVAGGDTQYF
TGCAGCGCCCGAAACCAGGTAGCGGGGGGAGATACGCAGTATTTT
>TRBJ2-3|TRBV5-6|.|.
CASSLEYQKIGDF
TGTGCCAGCAGCTTGGAATATCAGAAAATCGGGGATTTT
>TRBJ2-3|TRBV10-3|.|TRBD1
CAISELDSRGTDTQYF
TGTGCCATCAGTGAGTTGGACTCCAGGGGGACAGATACGCAGTATTTT
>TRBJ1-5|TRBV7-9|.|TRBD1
CASSLGTGSNQPQHF
TGTGCCAGCAGCTTAGGGACAGGGAGCAATCAGCCCCAGCATTTT
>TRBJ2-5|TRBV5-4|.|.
CASSRGGAGARKTQYF
TGTGCCAGCAGCCGAGGAGGGGCGGGGGCGCGAAAGACCCAGTACTTC
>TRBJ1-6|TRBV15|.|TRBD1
CATSRGRQGKESPLHF
TGTGCCACCAGCAGAGGACGACAGGGAAAAGAATCACCCCTCCACTTT
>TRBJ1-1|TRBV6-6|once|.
CASSTDRGQAGEKAFF
TGTGCCAGCAGTACCGACCGGGGACAAGCCGGGGAAAAAGCTTTCTTT
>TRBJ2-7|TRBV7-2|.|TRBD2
CASSLGGGGASEQYF
TGTGCCAGCAGCTTAGGGGGCGGGGGGGCTAGCGAGCAGTACTTC
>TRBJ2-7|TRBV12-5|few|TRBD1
CASGLRGRGYEQYF
TGTGCTAGTGGTTTAAGGGGGCGCGGTTACGAGCAGTACTTC
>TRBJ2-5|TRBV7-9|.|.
CASSLARAGRETQYF
TGTGCCAGCAGCTTAGCGCGGGCGGGGCGAGAGACCCAGTACTTC
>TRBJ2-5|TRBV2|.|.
CASSGEETQYF
TGTGCCAGCAGTGGAGAGGAGACCCAGTACTTC
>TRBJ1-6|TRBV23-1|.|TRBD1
CASSPGTGLWRSNSPLHF
TGCGCCAGCAGCCCCGGGACAGGGCTTTGGCGGAGTAATTCACCCCTCCACTTT